One and the same sample provided the 20 T cell receptor beta chains below, sequenced in a study of blood T cell repertoires in COVID-19. Libraries were prepared by immunoSEQ multiplex PCR; TCRdb keeps only in-frame clonotypes and omits some of them. The sample has about 210,000 clones; 84% are singletons. The sequenced sample consisted of peripheral blood. Receptors were obtained from a woman aged 45-60 years with active or convalescent COVID-19.

The chain's CDR3 is CASSSTLTGNEAFF. CDR3 in DNA: TGTGCCAGCAGTTCTACATTGACAGGGAATGAAGCTTTCTTT. V is TRBV28 and J is TRBJ1-1; 7 nucleotides match TRBD1. J gave up 7 bases and V 4 bases, and 9 bases lay outside the gene matches. The CDR3 runs 14 residues. Germline V CDR1 and CDR2: MDHEN, SYDVKM. Filled out from reference TRBV28 and TRBJ1-1, the complete variable domain reads DVKVTQSSRYLVKRTGEKVFLECVQDMDHENMFWYRQDPGLGLRLIYFSYDVKMKEKGDIPEGYSVSREKKERFSLILESASTNQTSMYLCASSSTLTGNEAFFGQGTRLTVV.

The rearrangement links TRBV7-2 to TRBJ2-3, with D unclear. Trimming shortened V by 7 bases and J by 0 bases, and 2 bases separated the two germline ends. The CDR3 consists of 11 residues. Germline loops: CDR1 SGHTA, CDR2 FQGNSA. CDR3 protein: CASTSTDTQYF. For the CDR3, the DNA is TGTGCCAGCACTAGCACAGATACGCAGTATTTT. Full variable domain (rest looked up from reference TRBV7-2 and TRBJ2-3): GAGVSQSPSNKVTEKGKDVELRCDPISGHTALYWYRQSLGQGLEFLIYFQGNSAPDKSGLPSDRFSAERTGGSVSTLTIQRTQQEDSAVYLCASTSTDTQYFGPGTRLTVL.

This rearrangement joins TRBV6-5 to TRBJ1-1, with a weak D call TRBD1 (5 bases). This CDR3 is 14 amino acids long. CDR1 and CDR2 from the germline V gene are MNHEY and SVGAGI. V dropped 8 bases and J dropped 5 bases, with 18 bases sitting between them. The CDR3 DNA sequence: TGTGCCAGCGGGTCACAAGGGGTGGGGACTGAAGCTTTCTTT. As protein: CASGSQGVGTEAFF.

This chain connects TRBV27 to TRBJ1-5; D unclear. In germline, CDR1 is MNHEY, CDR2 SMNVEV (reference sequence). V lost 3 bases, J lost 4 bases, and 7 bases lay in between. This CDR3 is built from 13 residues. CDR3 region: CASSFSRNQPQHF. CDR3 sequence (DNA): TGTGCCAGCAGTTTCTCGCGGAATCAGCCCCAGCATTTT.

The CDR3, as DNA: TGTGCCACCAGTGTCGGGGTGGTAGAGACCCAGTACTTC. It translates to CATSVGVVETQYF. The chain couples TRBV24-1 to TRBJ2-5; possible D gene TRBD2, 5 bases. Germline CDR1 KGHDR, CDR2 SFDVKD. This CDR3 region has 13 residues. Trimming took 5 bases from V and 4 from J, leaving 10 bases between them.

This clone has a handful of counts. The V and J genes are TRBV2 and TRBJ1-5; D not certain. Germline CDR1 reads SNHLY; CDR2 reads FYNNEI. This CDR3 is 14 amino acids long. With 2 bases removed from V and 4 bases from J, the gap between germline ends came to 9 bases. For the CDR3, the DNA is TGTGCCAGCAGTGAAAACCCTATTAATCAGCCCCAGCATTTT. Its translation is CASSENPINQPQHF.

This clone was counted a few times. The chain employs TRBV27 and TRBJ2-5; D perhaps matches TRBD2 (5 bases). CDR3 length: 13 amino acids. Per germline, CDR1 MNHEY and CDR2 SMNVEV (reference sequence). V was shortened by 0 bases and J by 7 bases, with 9 bases between the two germline ends. In DNA, the CDR3 is TGTGCCAGCAGTTTATCATTACGGGGGACCCAGTACTTC. Translated, it gives CASSLSLRGTQYF.

Note on this clone: Germline and junction disagree at one end, which may indicate a read error. This chain uses TRBV19 with TRBJ2-3, with 7 bases matching TRBD1. This CDR3 is built from 17 residues. Germline V CDR1 and CDR2: LNHDA, SQIVND (reference sequence). The CDR3 DNA reads as TGTGCCAGTAGTGCCCTACCGGGACAGCAATCCACAGATACGCAGTATTTC. It translates to CASSALPGQQSTDTQYF.

The rearrangement links TRBV9 to TRBJ2-6, with 8 bases lining up with TRBD1. The CDR3 spans 16 residues. V shed 7 bases, J shed 0 bases, and the junction held 6 bases outside the gene matches. CDR1 is SGDLS, CDR2 YYNGEE, per germline. Here the CDR3 reads CASRGTGNSGANVLTF. The DNA for the CDR3 is TGTGCCAGCCGCGGGACAGGAAACTCTGGGGCCAACGTCCTGACTTTC.

The genes are TRBV2 and TRBJ2-1; possibly TRBD2 for D (5 bases). CDR3 length: 13 residues. CDR1 and CDR2 from the germline V gene are SNHLY and FYNNEI. Trimming shortened V by 4 bases and J by 4 bases, and 8 bases separated the two germline ends. CDR3 residues: CASSAGLYNEQFF. The CDR3 region has the DNA TGTGCCAGCAGTGCCGGACTGTACAATGAGCAGTTCTTC. Variable domain in full (rest from reference TRBV2 and TRBJ2-1): EPEVTQTPSHQVTQMGQEVILRCVPISNHLYFYWYRQILGQKVEFLVSFYNNEISEKSEIFDDQFSVERPDGSNFTLKIRSTKLEDSAMYFCASSAGLYNEQFFGPGTRLTVL.

The rearrangement joins TRBV11-2 to TRBJ2-3, with TRBD2 as a possible D gene (6 bases). Per germline, CDR1 SGHAT and CDR2 FQNNGV. This CDR3 has 14 residues. The V and J ends lost 1 base and 5 bases respectively, with 10 bases between them. The CDR3 sequence: CASSLAGAEDTQYF. The DNA for the CDR3 is TGTGCCAGCAGCTTAGCGGGAGCTGAAGATACGCAGTATTTT. The full variable domain, rest sourced from reference TRBV11-2 and TRBJ2-3, is EAGVAQSPRYKIIEKRQSVAFWCNPISGHATLYWYQQILGQGPKLLIQFQNNGVVDDSQLPKDRFSAERLKGVDSTLKIQPAKLEDSAVYLCASSLAGAEDTQYFGPGTRLTVL.

A few counts support this clone. The chain combines TRBV10-1 with TRBJ1-1; D is ambiguous. There are 12 residues in the CDR3. Germline V gene lookup returns CDR1 WNHNN and CDR2 SYGVQD (reference sequence). Trimming pared 3 bases from V and 8 bases from J, leaving 10 bases between. The CDR3 nucleotides read TGCGCCAGCAGTGATGAGGGAGTAGAAGCTTTCTTT. Protein product: CASSDEGVEAFF.

This clone was seen more than once but under ten times. The gene calls are TRBV6-5 and TRBJ1-3; D is uncertain. V lost 6 bases and J lost 0, with 9 bases in between. The CDR3 is 14 residues long. Per the germline V gene, CDR1 is MNHEY and CDR2 is SVGAGI. CDR3 loop: CASSSRSSGNTIYF. CDR3 DNA: TGTGCCAGCAGCTCCCGGAGCTCTGGAAACACCATATATTTT.

This clone was observed once. The chain combines TRBV7-2 with TRBJ2-3, with a possible D match to TRBD1 (6 bases). Trimming shortened V by 4 bases and J by 3 bases, and 14 bases separated the two germline ends. The CDR3 sequence is 15 residues long. Germline values: CDR1 SGHTA, CDR2 FQGNSA. Here the CDR3 reads CASSSQGRATDTQYF. The CDR3 DNA reads TGTGCCAGCAGCTCACAGGGAAGAGCGACAGATACGCAGTATTTT.

The chain couples TRBV3-1 (or the pseudogene TRBV3-2) to TRBJ1-1; 8 positions agree with TRBD1. Losses at the gene ends were 6 bases for V and 1 base for J; bases not matched to a gene: 4. The CDR3 runs to 14 residues. Germline V gives CDR1 LGHDT, CDR2 YNNKEL (reference sequence). The chain's CDR3 is CASRRQGANTEAFF. The DNA for the CDR3 is TGTGCCAGCAGGCGGCAGGGGGCGAACACTGAAGCTTTCTTT.

The J gene is TRBJ1-2, the V gene TRBV28; D possibly corresponds to TRBD1 (5 bases). The length of the CDR3 is 14 residues. The V end lost 5 bases, the J end lost 8 bases, and 18 bases lay between the germline ends. The germline V gene has CDR1 MDHEN and CDR2 SYDVKM. The CDR3 DNA is TGTGCCAGCAGTCCCAGAGTGGGGCCCCAGGGCTACACCTTC. It yields the protein CASSPRVGPQGYTF.

Only a few counts were recorded for this clone. J is TRBJ2-3 and V is TRBV18; 9 positions agree with TRBD2. After removal of 8 bases from V and 6 bases from J, the junction contained 12 bases not matched to a gene. In germline, CDR1 is KGHSH, CDR2 LQKENI. CDR3 length: 15 amino acids. The CDR3 DNA is TGTGCCAGCCAGAACATAGCGGGGGCTGAGGATACGCAGTATTTT. The encoded protein is CASQNIAGAEDTQYF.

The chain recombines TRBV2 with TRBJ1-6; 10 bases are a match to TRBD1. After removal of 4 bases from V and 9 bases from J, the junction contained 9 bases not matched to a gene. Germline V gene lookup returns CDR1 SNHLY and CDR2 FYNNEI. The CDR3 consists of 16 residues. The DNA for the CDR3 is TGTGCCAGCAGTGTCCCCCCGGGACAGGGGCTTTCACCCCTCCACTTT. It translates to CASSVPPGQGLSPLHF.

V is TRBV10-3 and J is TRBJ1-1; 7 nucleotides align to TRBD1. Unmatched junction bases numbered 7, after V lost 3 bases and J lost 6 bases. Germline CDR1 ENHRY, CDR2 SYGVKD. The CDR3 covers 14 residues. The CDR3 DNA follows: TGTGCCATCAGTGACGGAGGGGGCCTCTCTGAAGCTTTCTTT. Protein product: CAISDGGGLSEAFF.

Here the CDR3 reads CASSGNRGSGEKLFF. Here the CDR3 DNA reads TGTGCCAGCAGTGGGAACAGGGGCAGTGGTGAAAAACTGTTTTTT. V is TRBV2 and J is TRBJ1-4, with TRBD1 identical over 7 bases. CDR3 length: 15 residues. J was trimmed by 7 bases and V by 4 bases; bases with no gene match: 9. Looked up from germline, CDR1 is SNHLY and CDR2 is FYNNEI.